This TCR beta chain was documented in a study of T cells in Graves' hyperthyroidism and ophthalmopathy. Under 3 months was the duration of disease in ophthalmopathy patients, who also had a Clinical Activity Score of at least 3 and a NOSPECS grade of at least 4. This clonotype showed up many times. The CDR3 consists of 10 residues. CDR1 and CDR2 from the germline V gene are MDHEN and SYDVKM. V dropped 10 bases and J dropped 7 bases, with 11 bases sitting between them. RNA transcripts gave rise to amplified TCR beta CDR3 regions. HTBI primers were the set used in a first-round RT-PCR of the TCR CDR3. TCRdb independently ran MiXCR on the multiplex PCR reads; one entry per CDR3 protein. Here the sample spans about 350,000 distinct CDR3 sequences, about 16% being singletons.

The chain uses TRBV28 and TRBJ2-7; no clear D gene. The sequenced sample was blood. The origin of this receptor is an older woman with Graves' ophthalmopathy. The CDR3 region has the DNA TGTGCCACTGGGCGACGTGAGCAGTACTTC. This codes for CATGRREQYF.